A single sample gave rise to the 12 T cell receptor beta chains below, sequenced in a study of shared clonotypes between healthy human individuals. Data came from immunoSEQ multiplex PCR; TCRdb stores just in-frame clones and leaves some out. The top ten hold about 0.06% of the sample, which has roughly 520,000 clones, 90% to 97% seen once. Sequenced: naive CD4+ T cells sorted from blood. Subset meaning: CD45RA+ positively selected. These TCRs come from a woman between 25 and 40 years old in good health.

The rearrangement joins TRBV18 to TRBJ2-3; no clear D gene. The CDR3 is 15 amino acids. Germline V CDR1 and CDR2: KGHSH, LQKENI. Trimming cost V 2 bases and J 2 bases, with 11 bases left between them. The CDR3 sequence: CASSPNAPYTDTQYF. CDR3 in DNA: TGTGCCAGCTCACCAAACGCCCCCTACACAGATACGCAGTATTTT. The entire variable domain, with the rest obtained from reference TRBV18 and TRBJ2-3, is as follows: NAGVMQNPRHLVRRRGQEARLRCSPMKGHSHVYWYRQLPEEGLKFMVYLQKENIIDESGMPKERFSAEFPKEGPSILRIQQVVRGDSAAYFCASSPNAPYTDTQYFGPGTRLTVL.

The gene calls are TRBV28 and TRBJ2-1; 7 bases are a match to TRBD1. The length of the CDR3 is 14 residues. Germline lookup yields CDR1 MDHEN and CDR2 SYDVKM. With V trimmed by 4 bases and J by 7 bases, 7 bases remained unmatched. CDR3 nucleotide sequence: TGTGCCAGCAGTTCGGGACAGATACCTAATGAGCAGTTCTTC. Translating it yields CASSSGQIPNEQFF.

This chain uses TRBV5-1 with TRBJ2-7; 10 bases are shared with TRBD1. Germline lookup yields CDR1 SGHRS and CDR2 YFSETQ. The junction had 13 bases not matched to a gene; V was cut back by 1 base and J by 3 bases. CDR3 length: 18 amino acids. The CDR3 spells CASSLTIETGTGVYEQYF. The CDR3 DNA reads TGCGCCAGCAGCTTGACCATAGAAACCGGGACAGGGGTCTACGAGCAGTACTTC.

The V call is TRBV19, the J call TRBJ1-4; D gene uncertain. There are 14 residues in the CDR3. The germline V gene has CDR1 LNHDA and CDR2 SQIVND (reference sequence). V shed 6 bases and J shed 0 bases, with 8 bases lying between them. The CDR3 nucleotides read TGTGCCAGTAGCGACACTTCAACTAATGAAAAACTGTTTTTT. As protein: CASSDTSTNEKLFF.

The V call is TRBV28, the J call TRBJ1-1; TRBD1 matches at 7 bases. Germline loops: CDR1 MDHEN, CDR2 SYDVKM. CDR3 length: 13 residues. V dropped 9 bases and J dropped 2; count of bases not matched to a gene: 6. For the CDR3, the DNA is TGTGCCAGTACCGGGACAGTTAACACTGAAGCTTTCTTT. Protein sequence: CASTGTVNTEAFF.

Comment on this clone: At the DNA level, this CDR3 is encoded by other sequences in the same sample as well. The chain carries TRBV27 and TRBJ2-7; 9 bases are shared with TRBD1. The germline gives CDR1 MNHEY, CDR2 SMNVEV (reference sequence). The ends lost 3 bases at V and 2 bases at J; junction bases unmatched: 2. The CDR3 loop spans 14 amino acids. CDR3 amino acids: CASSLRQGAYEQYF. CDR3 nucleotides: TGTGCCAGCAGTTTGAGACAGGGGGCCTACGAGCAGTACTTC.

The chain employs TRBV5-1 and TRBJ2-7; 9 positions match TRBD1. This CDR3 is 15 amino acids long. Germline V gene sequence: CDR1 SGHRS, CDR2 YFSETQ. With 3 bases clipped from V and 4 bases from J, the junction kept 8 bases outside the gene matches. CDR3: CASSWGTGGAYEQYF. The CDR3 nucleotides read TGCGCCAGCAGCTGGGGTACAGGGGGCGCTTACGAGCAGTACTTC.

This chain uses TRBV27 with TRBJ1-2; the match to TRBD1 covers 11 bases. J lost 6 bases, V lost 7 bases, and 10 bases had no gene match. CDR1 and CDR2 (germline): MNHEY, SMNVEV (reference sequence). CDR3 length: 15 residues. The CDR3 DNA reads as TGTGCCAGCACCCGGGACAGGGGGGAAAGAAATGGCTACACCTTC. It translates to CASTRDRGERNGYTF.

The gene calls are TRBV19 and TRBJ2-7, with D tentatively TRBD2 (5 bases). Germline V gene sequence: CDR1 LNHDA, CDR2 SQIVND (reference sequence). Trimming left V 4 bases short and J 0 bases short, with 10 bases between. The CDR3 spans 14 residues. The CDR3 is CASSTGSVSYEQYF. The CDR3 DNA sequence: TGTGCCAGTAGTACGGGATCAGTCTCCTACGAGCAGTACTTC.

This chain joins TRBV28 and TRBJ2-7, with unresolved D. Germline CDR1 MDHEN, CDR2 SYDVKM. Trimming took off 3 bases at V and 3 bases at J, with 6 bases between the two ends. The CDR3 has 12 amino acids. The CDR3 nucleotides are TGTGCCAGCAGTTTTTCGGTCTACGAGCAGTACTTC. It is translated as CASSFSVYEQYF.

The chain joins TRBV18 to TRBJ1-1, with 7 bases matching TRBD1. Germline values: CDR1 KGHSH, CDR2 LQKENI. V was pared by 3 bases and J by 6 bases, with 7 bases of the junction left unmatched. This CDR3 spans 14 amino acids. As DNA, the CDR3 is TGTGCCAGCTCACCCCTTGACAGGGCCTCTGAAGCTTTCTTT. Its protein product is CASSPLDRASEAFF.

This chain joins TRBV28 and TRBJ2-7, with D uncertain. V shed 8 bases and J shed 4 bases, with 12 bases lying between them. Germline V gene data show CDR1 as MDHEN and CDR2 as SYDVKM. The CDR3 length is 12 residues. The CDR3 reads CASRSRLYEQYF. DNA for the CDR3: TGTGCCAGCCGCTCTAGGTTATACGAGCAGTACTTC.